A selection of T cell receptor beta chains follows, all from one sample in a study of blood T cells in healthy people across ages. TCRdb independently ran MiXCR on the 5' RACE reads; one entry per CDR3 protein. The sample includes fewer than 800,000 distinct CDR3 sequences, just under 25% of them seen just once. This same sample was also part of a study on T cells of mothers and their children.

The sample comprised blood. The receptor source for this set is a boy under 18 in good health. Both conserved end residues are part of each CDR3. Each record gives: V gene, D gene, J gene, clone size, CDR3 DNA, CDR3 protein. A D gene is named only where the DNA matches it firmly. Size is stated for part of the rows, as once, few or many counts, or as a class when the clone is expanded.

v_gene: TRBV29-1; d_gene: -; j_gene: TRBJ1-4; abundance: -; CDR3nt: TGCAGCGTTGAAGACACCGTCCCTGAAAAACTGTTTTTT; CDR3aa: CSVEDTVPEKLFF
v_gene: TRBV6-1; d_gene: -; j_gene: TRBJ1-2; abundance: -; CDR3nt: TGTGCCAGCAGGCGATATGGGGGGAGCGAAAACTATGGCTACACCTTC; CDR3aa: CASRRYGGSENYGYTF
v_gene: TRBV7-9; d_gene: -; j_gene: TRBJ2-3; abundance: few; CDR3nt: TGTGCCAGCAGCTTACCAGGGGCAGGCCTCGGAGATACGCAGTATTTT; CDR3aa: CASSLPGAGLGDTQYF
v_gene: TRBV27; d_gene: -; j_gene: TRBJ2-2; abundance: -; CDR3nt: TGTGCCAGCAGTTTGTTGTTCAGGGCGAACACCGGGGAGCTGTTTTTT; CDR3aa: CASSLLFRANTGELFF
v_gene: TRBV19; d_gene: -; j_gene: TRBJ1-5; abundance: -; CDR3nt: TGTGCCAGTAGTATAGTGGGGGACAATCAGCCCCAGCATTTT; CDR3aa: CASSIVGDNQPQHF
v_gene: TRBV6-1; d_gene: TRBD2; j_gene: TRBJ2-7; abundance: -; CDR3nt: TGTGCCAGCAAGGGACTAGCGGGAGAGTTCGAGCAGTACTTC; CDR3aa: CASKGLAGEFEQYF
v_gene: TRBV4-1; d_gene: TRBD2; j_gene: TRBJ2-2; abundance: few; CDR3nt: TGCGCCAGCAGCCAGGGGGTAGCGGGAGTTGGAGCCGGGGAGCTGTTTTTT; CDR3aa: CASSQGVAGVGAGELFF
v_gene: TRBV20-1; d_gene: TRBD1; j_gene: TRBJ1-6; abundance: -; CDR3nt: TGCAGTGCTAGCATAATGCGGGGTGTAGGGGGCGCAAGTAATTCACCCCTCCACTTT; CDR3aa: CSASIMRGVGGASNSPLHF
v_gene: TRBV6-2/TRBV6-3; d_gene: TRBD1; j_gene: TRBJ1-2; abundance: -; CDR3nt: TGTGCCAGCAGTCCCATGCAGGGGGCAGGAGGCTACACCTTC; CDR3aa: CASSPMQGAGGYTF
v_gene: TRBV29-1; d_gene: -; j_gene: TRBJ2-6; abundance: -; CDR3nt: TGCAGCGTGACCGCTCGACTCACTGGGGCCAACGTCCTGACTTTC; CDR3aa: CSVTARLTGANVLTF
v_gene: TRBV20-1; d_gene: -; j_gene: TRBJ2-7; abundance: few; CDR3nt: TGCAGTGCTAGAGATAAGACCGCCTACGAGCAGTACTTC; CDR3aa: CSARDKTAYEQYF
v_gene: TRBV12-3/TRBV12-4; d_gene: -; j_gene: TRBJ2-7; abundance: -; CDR3nt: TGTGCCAGCAGTGGTGGAGTGACTACCTACGAGCAGTACTTC; CDR3aa: CASSGGVTTYEQYF
v_gene: TRBV7-9; d_gene: -; j_gene: TRBJ2-2; abundance: few; CDR3nt: TGTGCCAGCAGCGCACCCGGACAGATCGGCGGGGAGCTGTTTTTT; CDR3aa: CASSAPGQIGGELFF
v_gene: TRBV5-1; d_gene: TRBD2; j_gene: TRBJ2-1; abundance: -; CDR3nt: TGCGCCAGCAGCATCCAGCCACCTAGCGGGAGGATCAATGAGCAGTTCTTC; CDR3aa: CASSIQPPSGRINEQFF
v_gene: TRBV28; d_gene: TRBD2; j_gene: TRBJ2-2; abundance: -; CDR3nt: TGTGCCAGCGCGGCTGGTGGGGGGGAGAGCACCGGGGAGCTGTTATTT; CDR3aa: CASAAGGGESTGELLF
v_gene: TRBV20-1; d_gene: -; j_gene: TRBJ1-5; abundance: -; CDR3nt: TGCAGTGCTAGAGATGGCCCCGGACACAGCAATCAGCCCCAGCATTTT; CDR3aa: CSARDGPGHSNQPQHF
v_gene: TRBV7-3; d_gene: -; j_gene: TRBJ2-5; abundance: -; CDR3nt: TGTGCCAGCAGCTCGACGGACCTCCAAGAGACCCAGTACTTC; CDR3aa: CASSSTDLQETQYF
v_gene: TRBV9; d_gene: -; j_gene: TRBJ2-1; abundance: few; CDR3nt: TGTGCCAGCAGCATAGGGGGTTCGAATGAGCAGTTCTTC; CDR3aa: CASSIGGSNEQFF
v_gene: TRBV10-3; d_gene: -; j_gene: TRBJ2-1; abundance: few; CDR3nt: TGTGCCATCAGTGACAGGGGGGACTCCACCTACAATGAGCAGTTCTTC; CDR3aa: CAISDRGDSTYNEQFF
v_gene: TRBV6-6; d_gene: TRBD1; j_gene: TRBJ2-7; abundance: few; CDR3nt: TGTGCCAGCAGTGGCGGGACAGGGGGTTGGTACGAGCAGTACTTC; CDR3aa: CASSGGTGGWYEQYF
v_gene: TRBV6-6; d_gene: -; j_gene: TRBJ2-5; abundance: few; CDR3nt: TGTGCCAGCAGTTACTTTTGGGGGCGTGAGACCCAGTACTTC; CDR3aa: CASSYFWGRETQYF
v_gene: TRBV2; d_gene: TRBD1; j_gene: TRBJ1-2; abundance: many; CDR3nt: TGTGCCAGCAGTGAAGACAGGGGGTATGGCTACACCTTC; CDR3aa: CASSEDRGYGYTF
v_gene: TRBV4-3; d_gene: -; j_gene: TRBJ2-5; abundance: -; CDR3nt: TGCGCCAGCAGCGTCAACTGGATTCAAGAGACCCAGTACTTC; CDR3aa: CASSVNWIQETQYF
v_gene: TRBV3-1; d_gene: -; j_gene: TRBJ1-2; abundance: -; CDR3nt: TGTGCCAGCAGCTTTCGAGAGGGGGTCGTCTATGGCTACACCTTC; CDR3aa: CASSFREGVVYGYTF
v_gene: TRBV7-9; d_gene: -; j_gene: TRBJ2-1; abundance: many; CDR3nt: TGTGCCAGCAGTTTCAATGAGCAGTTCTTC; CDR3aa: CASSFNEQFF
v_gene: TRBV7-2; d_gene: -; j_gene: TRBJ2-2; abundance: -; CDR3nt: TGTGCCAGCAGCTTCCGGAGGGACACCGGGGAGCTGTTTTTT; CDR3aa: CASSFRRDTGELFF
v_gene: TRBV29-1; d_gene: TRBD2; j_gene: TRBJ2-1; abundance: -; CDR3nt: TGCAGCGACAGACTAGCGGTGTACAATGAGCAGTTCTTC; CDR3aa: CSDRLAVYNEQFF
v_gene: TRBV9; d_gene: TRBD1; j_gene: TRBJ1-2; abundance: -; CDR3nt: TGTGCCAGCCAGGGACAGGGTTCACTTAACTATGGCTACACCTTC; CDR3aa: CASQGQGSLNYGYTF
v_gene: TRBV27; d_gene: -; j_gene: TRBJ2-3; abundance: few; CDR3nt: TGTGCCAGCAGCCAGCATGACGGGGGACCAGATACGCAGTATTTT; CDR3aa: CASSQHDGGPDTQYF
v_gene: TRBV7-9; d_gene: TRBD2; j_gene: TRBJ2-3; abundance: few; CDR3nt: TGTGCCAGCAGCTTAGCGACTAGCGGGAATACAGATACGCAGTATTTT; CDR3aa: CASSLATSGNTDTQYF
v_gene: TRBV6-2/TRBV6-3; d_gene: -; j_gene: TRBJ2-2; abundance: -; CDR3nt: TGTGCCGGCAGTTACTCAGGCACTGCGAACACCGGGGAGCTGTTTTTT; CDR3aa: CAGSYSGTANTGELFF
v_gene: TRBV10-3; d_gene: -; j_gene: TRBJ1-4; abundance: few; CDR3nt: TGTGCCATCAGTGTTGGGGGGCTAGGTGAAAAACTGTTTTTT; CDR3aa: CAISVGGLGEKLFF